This T cell receptor beta chain was documented in a study of OX40 agonist ivuxolimab in advanced cancers. As to this clone: The antigen is undetermined.

V was clipped by 0 bases and J by 2 bases, with 8 bases between them. The length of the CDR3 is 15 residues. Per germline, CDR1 MGHRA and CDR2 YSYEKL. The table came from immunoSEQ multiplex PCR; TCRdb's copy has only in-frame clones and leaves some out. The table lists about 77,000 clones, roughly 84% of them singletons. Points from the study as a whole: With doses of 0.1 to 3.0 mg/kg, CD4+ and CD8+ blood T cells had undergone clonal expansion by week 6.

Sequenced material: CD4+ or CD8+ T cells sorted from blood, taken in a trial of the OX40 agonist ivuxolimab. This clonotype was obtained from an adult with an advanced solid tumor such as melanoma, head and neck, liver or kidney cancer. J is TRBJ1-5 and V is TRBV4-1, with unresolved D. The CDR3 DNA is TGCGCCAGCAGCCAAGATTCGGGAGGCAATCAGCCCCAGCATTTT. Protein sequence: CASSQDSGGNQPQHF.